These 30 T cell receptor beta chains were sequenced from one sample in a study of blood T cell repertoires in COVID-19. Generated by immunoSEQ multiplex PCR, the TCRdb table keeps only in-frame clones and is missing some. Among around 70,000 clones listed, approximately 90% were seen once. Sequencing used peripheral blood. The receptor set was obtained from a man in his fifties or sixties with acute or convalescent COVID-19.

The chain is built from TRBV29-1 and TRBJ2-1; D may be TRBD2 (6 bases). V was clipped by 7 bases and J by 6 bases, with 16 bases between them. CDR1 is SQVTM, CDR2 ANQGSEA, per germline. This CDR3 is built from 13 residues. This CDR3 is CSGTGTGGNEQFF. In nucleotides, the CDR3 is TGCAGCGGTACCGGGACCGGGGGCAATGAGCAGTTCTTC.

Only one count was recorded for this clone. The chain is built from TRBV7-3 and TRBJ1-5; no clear D. Germline-derived CDR1 and CDR2 are SGHTA and FQGTGA. Trimming took 4 bases from V and 0 from J, leaving 19 bases between them. The CDR3 spans 18 residues. DNA of the CDR3: TGTGCCAGCAGCTCCAGAGGACTACGTCTTTATAGCAATCAGCCCCAGCATTTT. Translated, it gives CASSSRGLRLYSNQPQHF.

In this sample, this clone turned up once. The rearrangement links TRBV3-1 (or the pseudogene TRBV3-2) to TRBJ1-4, with D unresolved. The CDR3 extends over 11 amino acids. Germline values: CDR1 LGHDT, CDR2 YNNKEL (reference sequence). V lost 10 bases and J 4 bases, leaving 7 bases between the germline ends. CDR3 sequence (DNA): TGTGCCACCCACAGTAATGAAAAACTGTTTTTT. This encodes CATHSNEKLFF.

The chain uses TRBV7-3 and TRBJ2-2; D might be TRBD1 (6 bases). From germline, CDR1 is SGHTA and CDR2 FQGTGA. The CDR3 length is 16 residues. Trimming removed 4 bases at V and 6 bases at J, with 18 bases between. CDR3 in amino acids: CASSSTGTLGSGELFF. The CDR3 region has the DNA TGTGCCAGCAGCTCCACCGGGACACTGGGGTCCGGGGAGCTGTTTTTT.

V gene TRBV19 combines with J gene TRBJ2-2, with 10 bases fitting TRBD2. Germline V gives CDR1 LNHDA, CDR2 SQIVND (reference sequence). This CDR3 is built from 15 residues. V shed 3 bases, J shed 7 bases, and the junction held 5 bases outside the gene matches. CDR3 bases: TGTGCCAGTAGTATCCCAGCGGGGGGGGTCGGGGAGCTGTTTTTT. Encoded protein: CASSIPAGGVGELFF.

The rearrangement joins TRBV10-3 to TRBJ2-6; a possible D gene is TRBD1 (5 bases). The CDR3 runs 15 residues. The ends were cut back, 3 bases at V and 2 bases at J, with 8 bases in the middle. CDR1 is ENHRY, CDR2 SYGVKD, per germline. The CDR3 reads CAISEKGTGANVLTF. The CDR3 DNA is TGTGCCATCAGTGAAAAGGGGACTGGGGCCAACGTCCTGACTTTC.

This chain connects TRBV3-1 (or the pseudogene TRBV3-2) to TRBJ2-3, with 8 bases identical to TRBD2. Germline assignment: CDR1 LGHDT and CDR2 YNNKEL (reference sequence). V lost 3 bases and J lost 6; bases outside the gene matches: 8. There are 15 residues in the CDR3. The CDR3 nucleotides read TGTGCCAGCAGCCAGTGGAGCGGGAGAGGGGATACGCAGTATTTT. The encoded protein is CASSQWSGRGDTQYF.

The chain links TRBV6-1 to TRBJ2-5; the D gene is possibly TRBD1 (6 bases). V was clipped by 2 bases and J by 2 bases, with 15 bases between them. The CDR3 length is 16 residues. Germline V gene sequence: CDR1 MNHNS, CDR2 SASEGT. CDR3 nucleotides: TGTGCCAGCAGTGAATTCCAGGGGAGATTACAAGAGACCCAGTACTTC. Its protein product is CASSEFQGRLQETQYF.

The chain has TRBV6-1 and TRBJ2-5, with 11 bases lining up with TRBD1. CDR1 and CDR2 (germline): MNHNS, SASEGT. CDR3 size: 17 residues. With V trimmed by 2 bases and J by 7 bases, 12 bases remained unmatched. As DNA, the CDR3 is TGTGCCAGCAGTGAACTAGATCGGGGGACAGGGGGGAGGACCCAGTACTTC. Protein product: CASSELDRGTGGRTQYF.

Details on this clone: Different DNA sequences within this sample yield the same CDR3. The CDR3 sequence: CASSLDRSTDTQYF. CDR3 nucleotide sequence: TGCGCCAGCAGCTTAGACAGGAGCACAGATACGCAGTATTTT. The chain carries TRBV5-1 and TRBJ2-3, with D perhaps TRBD1 (6 bases). The germline V and J ends were trimmed by 2 bases and 0 bases, with 7 bases remaining between them. Germline loops: CDR1 SGHRS, CDR2 YFSETQ. The CDR3 has 14 residues.

The rearrangement uses TRBV20-1 and TRBJ2-1; 11 bases map to TRBD2. The junction had 5 bases not matched to a gene; V was cut back by 3 bases and J by 4 bases. The CDR3 is made up of 15 amino acids. Per germline, CDR1 DFQATT and CDR2 SNEGSKA (reference sequence). In DNA form, the CDR3 reads TGCAGTGCTAGTCCCACTAGCGGGGGTTACAATGAGCAGTTCTTC. It yields the protein CSASPTSGGYNEQFF.

The chain combines TRBV10-3 with TRBJ2-1; 12 nucleotides agree with TRBD2. The CDR3 runs 18 residues. CDR1 is ENHRY and CDR2 is SYGVKD in the germline V gene. V was pared by 4 bases and J by 1 base, with 8 bases of the junction left unmatched. The CDR3 DNA sequence: TGTGCCATCAGTGGAAGGACTAGCGGGGCAAATTCCTACAATGAGCAGTTCTTC. Protein sequence: CAISGRTSGANSYNEQFF.

The V gene is TRBV29-1, the J gene TRBJ1-5; 8 bases line up with TRBD1. Germline V gene sequence: CDR1 SQVTM, CDR2 ANQGSEA. Losses at the gene ends were 4 bases for V and 5 bases for J; bases not matched to a gene: 7. This CDR3 is built from 14 residues. This chain's CDR3 is CSVAGQGADQPQHF. Written as DNA, the CDR3 is TGCAGCGTTGCCGGACAGGGTGCGGATCAGCCCCAGCATTTT.

This clone has a single count. This rearrangement joins TRBV5-1 to TRBJ1-4, with D perhaps matching TRBD1 (6 bases). The length of the CDR3 is 14 residues. CDR1 and CDR2 from the germline V gene are SGHRS and YFSETQ. Trimming shortened V by 4 bases and J by 7 bases, and 14 bases separated the two germline ends. CDR3: CASSPEYRVEKLFF. For the CDR3, the DNA is TGCGCCAGCAGCCCGGAATACAGGGTTGAAAAACTGTTTTTT.

This clone was recorded once. This chain joins TRBV27 and TRBJ2-7; 8 bases match TRBD2. The junction had 9 bases not matched to a gene; V was cut back by 8 bases and J by 6 bases. The CDR3 is 13 residues long. Germline values: CDR1 MNHEY, CDR2 SMNVEV (reference sequence). CDR3 DNA: TGTGCCAGCTGGCGGGGGGAGGGTCTCGAGCAGTACTTC. It translates to CASWRGEGLEQYF.

This chain connects TRBV7-7 to TRBJ2-3; 9 bases fit TRBD2. In germline, CDR1 is SSHAT, CDR2 FNYEAQ (reference sequence). V was clipped by 5 bases and J by 2 bases; unmatched bases: 5. The CDR3 has 15 residues. CDR3 nucleotides: TGTGCCAGCAGCCTGGGCGGGGGGGACACAGATACGCAGTATTTT. This encodes CASSLGGGDTDTQYF. Complete variable domain (other parts from reference TRBV7-7 and TRBJ2-3): GAGVSQSPRYKVTKRGQDVTLRCDPISSHATLYWYQQALGQGPEFLTYFNYEAQPDKSGLPSDRFSAERPEGSISTLTIQRTEQRDSAMYRCASSLGGGDTDTQYFGPGTRLTVL.

The chain is built from TRBV7-3 and TRBJ1-2, with TRBD1 matching 7 bases. This CDR3 contains 15 residues. Trimming removed 2 bases from V and 8 bases from J; junction bases left unmatched: 11. Germline V gene data show CDR1 as SGHTA and CDR2 as FQGTGA. The CDR3 is CASSLGVGDRRGYTF. CDR3 nucleotide sequence: TGTGCCAGCAGCTTAGGGGTCGGGGACAGAAGAGGCTACACCTTC.

This rearrangement joins TRBV5-1 to TRBJ2-1; D may be TRBD2 (5 bases). The CDR3 is 14 residues long. V was trimmed by 7 bases and J by 0 bases, leaving 11 bases between them. Germline V gene lookup returns CDR1 SGHRS and CDR2 YFSETQ. The CDR3, as DNA: TGCGCCAGCTCCCGTGGGAGCTCCTACAATGAGCAGTTCTTC. This codes for CASSRGSSYNEQFF.

The gene calls are TRBV5-1 and TRBJ2-3, with D possibly TRBD1 on 6 matching bases. The ends were cut back, 4 bases at V and 6 bases at J, with 15 bases in the middle. Germline loops: CDR1 SGHRS, CDR2 YFSETQ. There are 14 residues in the CDR3. Here the CDR3 reads CASSPVSTGDTQYF. The CDR3 coding sequence is TGCGCCAGCAGCCCCGTGTCTACAGGGGATACGCAGTATTTT.

The chain uses TRBV5-5 and TRBJ2-3; 8 nucleotides agree with TRBD1. Germline loops: CDR1 SGHKS, CDR2 YYEKEE (reference sequence). Germline trimming cut 8 bases from V and 3 bases from J; bases unmatched to any gene: 8. This CDR3 is 14 amino acids long. The CDR3 region is CASRTGGRTDTQYF. DNA for the CDR3: TGTGCCAGTCGTACAGGGGGGCGGACAGATACGCAGTATTTT.

The chain is built from TRBV6-5 and TRBJ1-1; 9 bases line up with TRBD1. V shed 6 bases, J shed 1 base, and the junction held 3 bases outside the gene matches. The CDR3 contains 14 residues. CDR1 and CDR2 (germline): MNHEY, SVGAGI. The CDR3 region has the DNA TGTGCCAGCAGCCCGGGACAGGGGAACACTGAAGCTTTCTTT. Protein product: CASSPGQGNTEAFF.

This chain uses TRBV19 with TRBJ2-3; D possibly corresponds to TRBD2 (5 bases). Deletions cut 3 bases from V and 4 bases from J, with 8 bases between. Per germline, CDR1 LNHDA and CDR2 SQIVND (reference sequence). The CDR3 loop spans 13 amino acids. The CDR3 here is CASSMEEADTQYF. The CDR3 coding sequence is TGTGCCAGTAGTATGGAGGAGGCAGATACGCAGTATTTT.

The J gene is TRBJ2-3, the V gene TRBV5-8, with TRBD2 as a possible D gene (5 bases). Germline V gene lookup returns CDR1 SGHTS and CDR2 YDEGEE. There are 15 residues in the CDR3. V was shortened by 3 bases and J by 4 bases, with 15 bases between the two germline ends. CDR3: CASSSGGRRADTQYF. The CDR3, as DNA: TGTGCCAGCAGCTCTGGCGGGCGGCGCGCAGATACGCAGTATTTT.

This rearrangement joins TRBV27 to TRBJ2-3; 9 bases agree with TRBD2. The V and J ends lost 2 bases and 3 bases, in that order; junction bases with no gene match: 9. Germline CDR1 reads MNHEY; CDR2 reads SMNVEV (reference sequence). The CDR3 loop spans 17 amino acids. CDR3 loop: CASSLKMVSGRTDTQYF. CDR3 DNA: TGTGCCAGCAGTTTAAAAATGGTGAGCGGGAGGACAGATACGCAGTATTTT.

This clone has only one observation. The chain combines TRBV27 with TRBJ2-6, with D possibly TRBD1 on 5 matching bases. This CDR3 is 16 amino acids long. Trimming took 0 bases from V and 0 from J, leaving 6 bases between them. Germline assignment: CDR1 MNHEY and CDR2 SMNVEV (reference sequence). The CDR3 DNA sequence: TGTGCCAGCAGTTTATCACAGGTCTCTGGGGCCAACGTCCTGACTTTC. Encoded protein: CASSLSQVSGANVLTF. The variable domain in full, with the rest retrieved from reference TRBV27 and TRBJ2-6, is EAQVTQNPRYLITVTGKKLTVTCSQNMNHEYMSWYRQDPGLGLRQIYYSMNVEVTDKGDVPEGYKVSRKEKRNFPLILESPSPNQTSLYFCASSLSQVSGANVLTFGAGSRLTVL.

This chain uses TRBV7-2 with TRBJ1-2; D unclear. V dropped 4 bases and J dropped 5 bases, with 8 bases sitting between them. CDR1 and CDR2 from the germline V gene are SGHTA and FQGNSA. CDR3 length: 12 amino acids. The CDR3 DNA reads TGTGCCAGCAGCTATTCACAATATGGCTACACCTTC. Its translation is CASSYSQYGYTF.

This chain uses TRBV15 with TRBJ2-3; 13 positions match TRBD2. After removal of 8 bases from V and 4 bases from J, the junction contained 12 bases not matched to a gene. CDR1 is LNHNV, CDR2 YYDKDF, per germline (reference sequence). The CDR3 contains 17 residues. CDR3 amino acids: CATARGRLAGGSDTQYF. In DNA form, the CDR3 reads TGTGCCACCGCGCGGGGACGACTAGCGGGGGGTTCAGATACGCAGTATTTT.

V and J are TRBV6-5 and TRBJ2-2; 11 bases match TRBD1. The germline gives CDR1 MNHEY, CDR2 SVGAGI. V lost 5 bases to trimming and J lost 6 bases; unmatched junction nucleotides: 2. The CDR3 covers 14 residues. The CDR3 loop is CASSMDRGPGELFF. For the CDR3, the DNA is TGTGCCAGCAGTATGGACAGGGGGCCCGGGGAGCTGTTTTTT.

The CDR3 region is CASSEAGSYEQYF. The CDR3 DNA follows: TGTGCCAGCAGTGAAGCGGGCAGCTACGAGCAGTACTTC. The V gene is TRBV6-1, the J gene TRBJ2-7; D gene ambiguous. Germline values: CDR1 MNHNS, CDR2 SASEGT. V was shortened by 0 bases and J by 3 bases, with 6 bases between the two germline ends. The CDR3 consists of 13 residues.

This chain links TRBV24-1 with TRBJ2-1; 7 positions agree with TRBD2. The CDR3 sequence is 15 residues long. Germline V CDR1 and CDR2: KGHDR, SFDVKD. Losses at the gene ends were 7 bases for V and 4 bases for J; bases not matched to a gene: 9. CDR3 sequence: CATRRAGEGYNEQFF. CDR3 nucleotide sequence: TGTGCCACCAGACGTGCGGGGGAGGGGTACAATGAGCAGTTCTTC.